This TCR beta chain was identified in a study of metastatic and nonmetastatic thyroid tumors. As for the study in general: The study looked at repertoires side by side in blood and in tumor or nodule tissue from malignant and benign thyroid patients. Study outcomes and limitations: A significant increase in TCR beta diversity was reportedly seen in malignant thyroid tumors relative to benign nodules, in blood and tumor.

Each patient came to thyroid surgery without any prior treatment (of any kind). This clone showed up just a few times. What it binds is unknown. In the original processing: It was from CDR3 differences across clinicopathological groups that a distant-metastasis classifier for papillary thyroid cancer was built. TCRdb reprocessed the PCR reads using MiXCR. These V and J calls are TCRdb output, not the study's own analysis. The sample includes approximately 16,000 clones, around a third of them seen just once. Sequencing was performed on tumor tissue. This receptor was obtained from a male donor with papillary thyroid cancer or a benign thyroid nodule (not recorded which). Some clones in this sample may be carry-over from other donors' samples.

CDR3 in amino acids: CASSFWDRVNEQYF. DNA for the CDR3: TGTGCCAGCAGTTTTTGGGACAGGGTTAACGAGCAGTACTTC. The chain is built from TRBV27 and TRBJ2-7, with 9 bases that match TRBD1. The CDR3 runs 14 residues. CDR1 MNHEY and CDR2 SMNVEV come from the germline V gene (reference sequence). Trimming cost V 3 bases and J 5 bases; bases outside gene matches: 5.